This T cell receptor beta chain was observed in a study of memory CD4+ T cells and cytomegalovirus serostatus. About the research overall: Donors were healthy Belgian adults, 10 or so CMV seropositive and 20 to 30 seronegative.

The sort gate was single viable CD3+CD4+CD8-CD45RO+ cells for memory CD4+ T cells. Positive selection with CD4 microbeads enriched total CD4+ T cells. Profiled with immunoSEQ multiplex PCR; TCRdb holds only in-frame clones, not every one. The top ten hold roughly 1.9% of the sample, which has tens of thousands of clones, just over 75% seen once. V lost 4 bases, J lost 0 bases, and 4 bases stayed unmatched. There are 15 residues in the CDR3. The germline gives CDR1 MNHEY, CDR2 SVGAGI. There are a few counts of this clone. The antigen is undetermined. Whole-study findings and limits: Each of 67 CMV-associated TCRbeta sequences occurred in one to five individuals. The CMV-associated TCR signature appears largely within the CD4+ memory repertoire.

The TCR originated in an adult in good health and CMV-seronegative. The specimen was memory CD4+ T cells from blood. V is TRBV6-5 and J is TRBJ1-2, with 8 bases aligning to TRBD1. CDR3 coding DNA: TGTGCCAGCAGTTTGGGGACAGGTACTAACTATGGCTACACCTTC. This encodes CASSLGTGTNYGYTF.